This TCR beta chain was identified in a study of beta chain features in type 1 diabetes. About this clone: Its antigen is unknown.

Whole-study findings and limits: All four CD4+ subsets of Type 1 diabetes patients contained TCRB CDR3s that were moderately but significantly shorter.

The CDR3 contains 14 residues. Germline CDR1 reads SGDLS; CDR2 reads YYNGEE. V shed 0 bases and J shed 7 bases, with 11 bases lying between them. Of the isolated RNA, all was reverse transcribed, and so the sequenced material was expressed TCRB transcripts. TCRdb's copy holds only in-frame clones and misses some; the assay was immunoSEQ multiplex PCR. The sample holds some 150,000 clones; roughly 9% are singletons and the top ten take 0.7%. Sampling consisted of one heparinised blood draw per donor, averaging about 116 mL. Sorting gave populations that all exceeded 95% purity. The chain recombines TRBV9 with TRBJ2-1; no clear D. This TCR was recovered from a woman aged 25 to 39 with type 1 diabetes. Specimen: central memory CD4+ T cells from blood. CDR3 sequence reads: CASSVELLENEQFF. The CDR3 DNA is TGTGCCAGCAGCGTAGAGCTCCTCGAAAATGAGCAGTTCTTC.